This is a list of T cell receptor beta chains from one sample in a study of blood T cells in healthy people across ages. TCRdb analysed the 5' RACE reads with MiXCR anew, one entry per CDR3 protein. Of some 1.5 million distinct CDR3 sequences listed, roughly 27% are singletons. Sequencing was done on a sample of blood. The receptors stem from a woman younger than 45 in good health. Each CDR3 is given with its conserved first and last residue.

TRBV7-2	TRBJ1-1	CASSFWGGENTEAFF
TRBV27	TRBJ2-7	CASYPHSSGGFYEQYF
TRBV6-6	TRBJ2-3	CASSSSGTVGSDTQYF
TRBV7-2	TRBJ2-3	CASSLPQGATDTQYF
TRBV7-2	TRBJ2-1	CASSLGAWGNEQFF
TRBV2	TRBJ1-6	CASMGQQNSPLHF
TRBV29-1	TRBJ2-3	CSVGTTPDTQYF
TRBV4-3	TRBJ1-2	CASSQVSRDLYGYTF
TRBV5-5	TRBJ2-1	CASSPSPDNEQFF
TRBV7-2	TRBJ2-1	CASLGGLAGPYNEQFF
TRBV2	NA	CASSVRVNYEQYF
TRBV18	TRBJ2-3	CASSPGSSWGTDTQYF
TRBV7-6	TRBJ2-5	CASSLTSRGKQYF
TRBV5-5	TRBJ2-7	CASSLASANYEQYF
TRBV18	TRBJ1-1	CASTVNRDTEAFF
TRBV6-6	TRBJ2-1	CASSLPGSGGYNEQFF
TRBV5-4	TRBJ2-3	CAPGGPGTDTQYF